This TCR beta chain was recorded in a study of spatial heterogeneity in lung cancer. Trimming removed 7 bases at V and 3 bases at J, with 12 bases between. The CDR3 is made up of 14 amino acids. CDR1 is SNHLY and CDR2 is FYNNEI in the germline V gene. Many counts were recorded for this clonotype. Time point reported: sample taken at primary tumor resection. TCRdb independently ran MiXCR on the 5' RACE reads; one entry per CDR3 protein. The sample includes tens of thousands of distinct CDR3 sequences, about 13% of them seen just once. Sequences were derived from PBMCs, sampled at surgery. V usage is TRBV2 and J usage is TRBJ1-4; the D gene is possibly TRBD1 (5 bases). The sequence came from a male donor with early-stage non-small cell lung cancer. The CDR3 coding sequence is TGTGCCAGCATCGGCGGGGGGGCTAATGAAAAACTGTTTTTT. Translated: CASIGGGANEKLFF.